These T cell receptor beta chains were read from a single sample in a study of shared T cell receptors in the human thymus. Measured with immunoSEQ multiplex PCR; TCRdb has only the in-frame clones, and not every one. Here the sample spans roughly 660,000 clones, approximately 88% being singletons. This sample also belongs to another study, concerning human thymus T cells.

Sequencing input: thymocytes. The receptors were sampled from a boy under two years old with a congenital heart defect. The CDR3 runs from the conserved cysteine through the conserved F or W. The order of the fields is clone size, D gene, J gene, CDR3 length, V gene, CDR3 DNA, CDR3 protein. The D gene is left open where the match is weak. Where a row states a size, it is once, few, many or the class of an expanded clone; other rows omit it.

size: NA
D: NA
J: TRBJ1-4
length: 18
V: TRBV4-2
DNA: TGTGCCAGCAGCCTCGTTATTTGGGACACCCGGCCTAATGAAAAACTGTTTTTT
CDR3: CASSLVIWDTRPNEKLFF

size: NA
D: TRBD1
J: TRBJ1-4
length: 14
V: TRBV2
DNA: TGTGCCAGCAGCCACAGGGGTGCTAATGAAAAACTGTTTTTT
CDR3: CASSHRGANEKLFF

size: NA
D: TRBD2
J: TRBJ2-1
length: 18
V: TRBV7-2
DNA: TGTGCCAGCAGCTCCAATAGCGGGAGGGGGTCCTCCTACAATGAGCAGTTCTTC
CDR3: CASSSNSGRGSSYNEQFF

size: few
D: NA
J: TRBJ2-7
length: 12
V: TRBV18
DNA: TGTGCCAGCTCAAACAGAAATTACGAGCAGTACTTC
CDR3: CASSNRNYEQYF

size: NA
D: TRBD1
J: TRBJ2-5
length: 18
V: TRBV4-3
DNA: TGCGCCAGCAGCCAAGATAGGGTGACAGGGGGGGAGCAAGAGACCCAGTACTTC
CDR3: CASSQDRVTGGEQETQYF

size: few
D: NA
J: TRBJ2-6
length: 18
V: TRBV19
DNA: TGTGCCAGTAGGCGAACTAGTCGGGCTTGGGCTGGGGCCAACGTCCTGACTTTC
CDR3: CASRRTSRAWAGANVLTF

size: NA
D: NA
J: TRBJ2-3
length: 13
V: TRBV6-1
DNA: TGTGCCAGCGGGACTGGGGTGGCAGATACGCAGTATTTT
CDR3: CASGTGVADTQYF

size: NA
D: TRBD2
J: TRBJ2-1
length: 14
V: TRBV2
DNA: TGTGCCAGCATTTCTCTAGCGGGGGACAATGAGCAGTTCTTC
CDR3: CASISLAGDNEQFF

size: NA
D: TRBD2
J: TRBJ2-1
length: 17
V: TRBV15
DNA: TGTGCCACCAGCGGCCTCGGACTAGCGGGAGTTCACAATGAGCAGTTCTTC
CDR3: CATSGLGLAGVHNEQFF

size: NA
D: NA
J: TRBJ2-3
length: 17
V: TRBV4-2
DNA: TGTGCCAGCAGCCACTCCTGGCCTAGGGGGTTCACAGATACGCAGTATTTT
CDR3: CASSHSWPRGFTDTQYF

size: NA
D: NA
J: TRBJ2-5
length: 15
V: TRBV23-1
DNA: TGCGCCAGCAGTCAATCGAGACACTACCAAGAGACCCAGTACTTC
CDR3: CASSQSRHYQETQYF

size: NA
D: NA
J: TRBJ2-2
length: 17
V: TRBV6-1
DNA: TGTGCCAGCAGTGAAGCCCCCCACGGGAGGAACACCGGGGAGCTGTTTTTT
CDR3: CASSEAPHGRNTGELFF

size: NA
D: TRBD1
J: TRBJ2-2
length: 14
V: TRBV19
DNA: TGTGCCACCAATATAAGACAGGGGGCCGGGGAGCTGTTTTTT
CDR3: CATNIRQGAGELFF

size: NA
D: NA
J: TRBJ2-5
length: 15
V: TRBV4-3
DNA: TGCGCCAGCAGCCCCCGGGGTGTAGCGGAAGAGACCCAGTACTTC
CDR3: CASSPRGVAEETQYF

size: NA
D: TRBD1
J: TRBJ2-7
length: 15
V: TRBV18
DNA: TGTGCCAGCTCACCGGCCAGGGGGAACTCCTACGAGCAGTACTTC
CDR3: CASSPARGNSYEQYF

size: NA
D: NA
J: TRBJ1-5
length: 15
V: TRBV5-8
DNA: TGTGCCAGCAGCCCAGGGAGGGCTAGCAATCAGCCCCAGCATTTT
CDR3: CASSPGRASNQPQHF

size: NA
D: TRBD1
J: TRBJ1-1
length: 18
V: TRBV5-1
DNA: TGCGCCAGCAGCCTTTATTTCCCCTGGGGGGACAGGGTTTCGGTAGCTTTCTTT
CDR3: CASSLYFPWGDRVSVAFF

size: NA
D: TRBD1
J: TRBJ1-1
length: 13
V: TRBV29-1
DNA: TGCAGCGTGGGGACAGGGGAGAACACTGAAGCTTTCTTT
CDR3: CSVGTGENTEAFF

size: NA
D: NA
J: TRBJ2-2
length: 15
V: TRBV28
DNA: TGTGCCAGCAGTCCTCCCCCCCCCGGCACCGGGGAGCTGTTTTTT
CDR3: CASSPPPPGTGELFF

size: NA
D: NA
J: TRBJ2-3
length: 15
V: TRBV6-4
DNA: TGTGCCAGCAGTGCGTCGGCGGCATCCACAGATACGCAGTATTTT
CDR3: CASSASAASTDTQYF

size: NA
D: TRBD2
J: TRBJ2-2
length: 16
V: TRBV11-2
DNA: TGTGCCAGCAGCTTAGGGCCTAGCGGGAGACCCGGGGAGCTGTTTTTT
CDR3: CASSLGPSGRPGELFF

size: NA
D: NA
J: TRBJ1-1
length: 13
V: TRBV25-1
DNA: TGTGCCAGCAGTCCCAGTAGGGGGACTGAAGCTTTCTTT
CDR3: CASSPSRGTEAFF

size: NA
D: TRBD1
J: TRBJ1-2
length: 17
V: TRBV18
DNA: TGTGCCAGCTCACCACGGGACGGGACAGGGCTTACCTATGGCTACACCTTC
CDR3: CASSPRDGTGLTYGYTF

size: NA
D: TRBD2
J: TRBJ2-7
length: 16
V: TRBV6-5
DNA: TGTGCCAGCAGTTACTCGGCAGCGGGAGTATCCTACGAGCAGTACTTC
CDR3: CASSYSAAGVSYEQYF

size: NA
D: TRBD2
J: TRBJ2-2
length: 15
V: TRBV6-5
DNA: TGTGCCAGCAGATCCGGGACTAGACAATCCGGGGAGCTGTTTTTT
CDR3: CASRSGTRQSGELFF

size: NA
D: TRBD2
J: TRBJ2-2
length: 19
V: TRBV5-6
DNA: TGTGCCAGCAGCTTTGGCGCGTCTTGGACTAGCGGGACGGGCGGGGAGCTGTTTTTT
CDR3: CASSFGASWTSGTGGELFF

size: NA
D: NA
J: TRBJ2-7
length: 18
V: TRBV4-1
DNA: TGCGCCAGCAGCCAAGATTCCCCTCTAGTGAGCGGCTCCTACGAGCAGTACTTC
CDR3: CASSQDSPLVSGSYEQYF

size: NA
D: NA
J: TRBJ1-2
length: 14
V: TRBV5-6
DNA: TGTGCCAGCAGCCACGGACAGAGCCTTTATGGCTACACCTTC
CDR3: CASSHGQSLYGYTF

size: NA
D: NA
J: TRBJ2-7
length: 15
V: TRBV11-2
DNA: TGTGCCAGCAGCTCCGCGGGCGGCGTCGCCTACGAGCAGTACTTC
CDR3: CASSSAGGVAYEQYF

size: NA
D: TRBD1
J: TRBJ1-2
length: 15
V: TRBV11-3
DNA: TGTGCCAGCAGCCATCTCAGGGACAGGGGGACCGGCTACACCTTC
CDR3: CASSHLRDRGTGYTF

size: NA
D: TRBD2
J: TRBJ2-5
length: 14
V: TRBV29-1
DNA: TGCAGCGATGGACTAGCGGGAAATAGCGAGACCCAGTACTTC
CDR3: CSDGLAGNSETQYF

size: NA
D: TRBD2
J: TRBJ2-5
length: 16
V: TRBV7-8
DNA: TGTGCCAGCAGCTTAAATCCGGGACTAGGACAAGAGACCCAGTACTTC
CDR3: CASSLNPGLGQETQYF

size: NA
D: TRBD2
J: TRBJ2-7
length: 14
V: TRBV28
DNA: TGTGCCAGCAGGAATAGCGGGAGACCCCTATCCTTGTACTTC
CDR3: CASRNSGRPLSLYF

size: NA
D: TRBD2
J: TRBJ2-5
length: 16
V: TRBV5-4
DNA: TGTGCCAGCAGCCCAAGACTAGCGGGCCTCCAAGAGACCCAGTACTTC
CDR3: CASSPRLAGLQETQYF

size: NA
D: TRBD1
J: TRBJ2-1
length: 13
V: TRBV14
DNA: TGTGCCAGTACCGGGACAGGGTGGACTGAGCAGTTCTTC
CDR3: CASTGTGWTEQFF

size: NA
D: NA
J: TRBJ2-7
length: 13
V: TRBV7-6
DNA: TGTGCCAGCTCCTGGCTCCCCAACTACGAGCAGTACTTC
CDR3: CASSWLPNYEQYF

size: NA
D: NA
J: TRBJ1-5
length: 17
V: TRBV5-6
DNA: TGTGCCAGCAGCCGATCACACAGGGAGAACAGCAATCAGCCCCAGCATTTT
CDR3: CASSRSHRENSNQPQHF

size: NA
D: TRBD2
J: TRBJ2-2
length: 15
V: TRBV6-1
DNA: TGTGCCAGCAGTGGCGGGACTAGCGTTTCCGGGGAGCTGTTTTTT
CDR3: CASSGGTSVSGELFF

size: NA
D: NA
J: TRBJ1-2
length: 16
V: TRBV19
DNA: TGTGCCAGTAGTCCCAGGGCAGCCCTGTCCTCCTATGGCTACACCTTC
CDR3: CASSPRAALSSYGYTF

size: NA
D: TRBD2
J: TRBJ2-7
length: 15
V: TRBV5-6
DNA: TGTGCCAGCAGCCAAGCGGGAGGCCTAACCCACGAGCAGTACTTC
CDR3: CASSQAGGLTHEQYF

size: once
D: NA
J: TRBJ2-1
length: 11
V: TRBV20-1
DNA: TGCAGTGGCGGGACCTTTAATGAGCAGTTCTTC
CDR3: CSGGTFNEQFF

size: NA
D: NA
J: TRBJ2-3
length: 15
V: TRBV5-1
DNA: TGCGCCAGCAGCCCCCCCGGGAAACTACTGGATACGCAGTATTTT
CDR3: CASSPPGKLLDTQYF

size: NA
D: NA
J: TRBJ2-1
length: 19
V: TRBV15
DNA: TGTGCCACCAGCAGAGATAACCCTGGCGGCCCGAGCTCCTACAATGAGCAGTTCTTC
CDR3: CATSRDNPGGPSSYNEQFF

size: NA
D: TRBD2
J: TRBJ2-3
length: 15
V: TRBV10-1
DNA: TGCGCCAGCAGTGGAGGCGGGAGTGTCTCAGATACGCAGTATTTT
CDR3: CASSGGGSVSDTQYF

size: NA
D: NA
J: TRBJ2-7
length: 15
V: TRBV4-2
DNA: TGTGCCAGCAGCGACCCGGGGCGGGGAGCCTACGAGCAGTACTTC
CDR3: CASSDPGRGAYEQYF

size: NA
D: TRBD1
J: TRBJ2-1
length: 15
V: TRBV30
DNA: TGTGCCTGGAGCACCCGGGACAGGGGGCGGTATGAGCAGTTCTTC
CDR3: CAWSTRDRGRYEQFF

size: once
D: TRBD2
J: TRBJ2-2
length: 18
V: TRBV7-3
DNA: TGTGCCAGCAGCTTGGGACTAGCGGGAGGGCCTTACACCGGGGAGCTGTTTTTT
CDR3: CASSLGLAGGPYTGELFF